The sequence of this T cell receptor (beta chain) was determined in a study of T cell clonotyping in hematopoietic cell transplantation (dated by TCRdb to the early 2020s). Regarding the research as a whole: Pretransplant samples from recipients were collected after cytoreduction. In the study, roughly 140 blood samples were gathered from roughly 35 consecutive transplant recipients and their related donors. Recruitment of patients ran from 2015 to early 2017, and follow-up continued until late 2020 or until death.

The sample holds a few counts of this clone. What antigen it recognizes has not been identified. The record has no base qualities; no much larger clone is one base away. The study at large found these results: Sample size was limited, and cells were not sorted, so CD4 and CD8 repertoire contributions could not be separated. Only a small fraction of recipient repertoires overlapped donor repertoires, with over 95% appearing de novo at the given depth. Recipient TCR diversity fell after transplant, with pathologically expanded clonotypes rising progressively from day 30 to day 180. Broader TCR repertoire diversity after transplant was predicted by Inverse Simpson Index values from donors and from recipients before transplant.

Explained via the paper, the time point label denotes: recipient sample about 28 days before transplant, after cytoreduction. Blood from recipients was drawn roughly 28 days before transplant, then again at days 30, 100 and 180 after transplant. Using Nuclei Lysis Solution, genomic DNA was extracted from unfractionated peripheral blood mononuclear cells that were either fresh or cryopreserved. CDR1 is given as MDHEN and CDR2 as SYDVKM, both from the germline V gene. V is cut by 2 bases and J by 0 bases, and the space between the germline ends is 8 bases. The CDR3, cysteine through phenylalanine, is 15 amino acids long. Just the 45-base CDR3 DNA is kept, in frame starting at base 1. With the immunoSEQ assay, which is a bias-controlled multiplex PCR relying on V- and J-specific primers, TCR beta CDR3 regions were amplified from genomic DNA. In a second PCR step, the CDR3 amplicons were tagged with a proprietary barcode plus Illumina adapter sequences. CDR3 libraries were sequenced on an Illumina MiSeq instrument. On the study's bioinformatics: Export and quality control were performed with immunoSEQ Analyzer 3.0, and downstream analyses were performed with R Bioconductor and Immunarch. Only productive rearrangements in the normalized downsampled data set were used to calculate repertoire metrics. Clonotypes larger than 5 templates in the normalized cohort were defined as pathologically expanded. The Inverse Simpson Index served as the measure of repertoire diversity. CMV-specificity analyses were carried out on the non-normalized data set to capture all clonotypes. Sourced from immuneACCESS, this table was stored by TCRdb with only in-frame sequences that have V and J called. A share of the clones is absent; for the studies checked, an unresolved V gene accounts for under half, and the remainder has no known explanation. V and J calls and clone size come straight from that table; D and trimming were deduced from the DNA. The sample table records approximately 27,000 clones; 93% of these occur just once. The top ten clonotypes cover approximately 2.2% of the sample.

The sample was peripheral blood mononuclear cells, taken before stem cell transplant. The source is a man aged 45 to 65 with acute myeloid leukemia. Some clones in this sample may be carry-over from other donors' samples. The chain was built from TRBV28 and TRBJ1-5; there is no confident call for the D gene. CDR3 sequence: CASSLGSYSNQPQHF. The nucleotide sequence is TGTGCCAGCAGTTTAGGCTCTTATAGCAATCAGCCCCAGCATTTT.